This record covers a single T cell receptor (beta chain). Its target is not known. The data were taken from a study of T-cell reconstitution after alpha-beta-depleted transplantation in children. Study-wide points: About two months after transplant, alpha-beta T cells reportedly came from several hundred expanded graft clones. For some patients, TCRbeta diversity was high at day 60 because of recipient T cells and thymic progenitors that survived. The authors attributed T-cell counts and diversity one year after transplant mostly to newly produced T cells.

This CDR3 has 14 amino acids. Trimming pared 6 bases from V and 2 bases from J, leaving 14 bases between. The germline V gene encodes CDR1 ENHRY and CDR2 SYGVKD. The TCRbeta library was prepared with unique molecular identifiers. TCRdb processed the PCR reads anew with MiXCR; each CDR3 protein has one entry. Among hundreds of thousands of distinct CDR3 sequences, around 14% were seen once, and the ten largest hold around 0.79%. The TCR sequence derives from a girl between 2 and 10 years old with congenital amegakaryocytic thrombocytopenia, due to receive a stem cell transplant. Sequences were derived from PBMCs, sampled before TCRalphabeta/CD19-depleted stem cell transplant. The chain employs TRBV10-3 and TRBJ2-7; D gene ambiguous. CDR3 DNA sequence: TGTGCCATCAGCGACTTTTTTTGGCCCTACGAGCAGTACTTC. Protein sequence: CAISDFFWPYEQYF.